The 15 T cell receptor beta chains below come from one sample, sequenced in a study of CD8+CD57+ T cells in acquired aplastic anemia (dated by TCRdb to between 2018 and 2020). TCRdb records Illumina HiSeq 2000 as the sequencer. Genomic DNA was used as template for profiling of TCR beta VDJ combinations and CDR3 sequences. Using fastp at Q25 and MiXCR, TCRdb reprocessed the public reads and kept productive beta chains. Duplicate CDR3 protein sequences are folded into a single record with the most common DNA and genes. This sample holds 150,000 to 200,000 distinct CDR3 sequences; about three fifths were observed only once. The ten largest clones represent approximately 44% of the sample. The source material was sorted CD4+, CD8+, or CD8+CD57+ T cells (not recorded which) from PBMCs. These receptor sequences come from a human donor with severe aplastic anemia or a healthy control (not recorded which).

A word on this clonotype: Relative to the germline gene, one junction end is altered; a read error may explain this. This chain connects TRBV12-3 or TRBV12-4 to TRBJ1-2, with TRBD1 matching 9 bases. This CDR3 is built from 12 residues. The DNA of the CDR3 is TGTGCCAGCAGTTCCTTTGGACAGGGGCAACCCTTC. It specifies CASSSFGQGQPF.

This rearrangement joins TRBV20-1 to TRBJ1-4; 9 bases align to TRBD1. Germline V CDR1 and CDR2: DFQATT, SNEGSKA (reference sequence). The CDR3 is 13 residues long. V shed 6 bases, J shed 4 bases, and the junction held 3 bases outside the gene matches. CDR3 sequence reads: CSAGTGHNEKLFF. The CDR3 coding sequence is TGCAGTGCCGGGACAGGGCATAATGAAAAACTGTTTTTT.

With regard to this clonotype: It may be a read error: a sequence one base away is much more abundant. No conserved phenylalanine or tryptophan is present at the end of the CDR3, so a read error is the likely explanation. The J gene is TRBJ2-7, the V gene TRBV25-1, with D possibly called TRBD1 or TRBD2 (5 bases each). Per germline, CDR1 MGHDK and CDR2 SYGVNS. Trimming pared 5 bases from V and 5 bases from J, leaving 10 bases between. The CDR3 extends over 12 amino acids. CDR3 region: CASSLRGHEQYL. In DNA, the CDR3 is TGTGCCAGCAGTTTGAGGGGCCACGAGCAGTACCTC.

Concerning this clonotype: A read error may produce the germline difference seen at one junction end. The chain links TRBV10-2 to TRBJ2-2, with D possibly TRBD2 on 5 matching bases. The CDR3 contains 13 residues. The germline CDR1 and CDR2 sequences are WSHSY and SAAADI. The CDR3 DNA sequence: TGCGCCAGCCGAAACCCCAACGTTGGGGAGCCGTTTTTT. This translates into CASRNPNVGEPFF.

The chain joins TRBV29-1 to TRBJ2-3; 7 positions match TRBD1. The germline V gene has CDR1 SQVTM and CDR2 ANQGSEA. The trim removed 7 bases at V and 4 bases at J, leaving 8 bases unmatched. The CDR3 runs 13 residues. This chain's CDR3 is CSGRQGISDTQYF. The CDR3 DNA sequence: TGCAGCGGACGACAGGGCATATCAGATACGCAGTATTTT.

CDR3 DNA sequence: TGTGCCAGCAGCTTATCTTGGGGAAACACCGGGGAGCTGTTTTTT. This gives the protein CASSLSWGNTGELFF. The rearrangement links TRBV7-8 to TRBJ2-2; D remains ambiguous. Trimming took 2 bases from V and 2 from J, leaving 9 bases between them. CDR1 SGHVS and CDR2 FQNEAQ come from the germline V gene. CDR3 length equals 15 residues.

This clonotype occurred a few times. The CDR3 nucleotides read TGTGCCAGCAGCTTATCTAACAGGGACGATACGCAGTATTTT. Protein product: CASSLSNRDDTQYF. V gene TRBV7-9 combines with J gene TRBJ2-3; TRBD1 might be the D (6 bases). Germline values: CDR1 SEHNR, CDR2 FQNEAQ (reference sequence). Trimming took 2 bases from V and 6 from J, leaving 12 bases between them. The CDR3 is 14 amino acids.

V and J are TRBV9 and TRBJ1-2; 7 nucleotides align to TRBD1. Trimming cost V 3 bases and J 3 bases; bases outside gene matches: 8. The CDR3 spans 15 residues. Germline assignment: CDR1 SGDLS and CDR2 YYNGEE. CDR3 nucleotide sequence: TGTGCCAGCAGCGCCGGACAGGAGACGTACTATGGCTACACCTTC. The encoded protein is CASSAGQETYYGYTF.

This clonotype was counted at least ten times. The gene calls are TRBV30 and TRBJ1-5; D gene unclear. V was trimmed by 1 base and J by 0 bases, leaving 4 bases between them. The CDR3 runs to 13 residues. Germline CDR1 is GTSNPN and CDR2 is SVGIG (reference sequence). DNA for the CDR3: TGTGCCTGGAGTGCAGATAGCAATCAGCCCCAGCATTTT. It specifies CAWSADSNQPQHF.

Remarks on this clonotype: Its ends do not fully match the called genes, so a read error is possible. CDR3 nucleotide sequence: TGCGCCAGCAGCTTTGGCGGGATTGGCACCGGGGAGCTGTTTTTT. Amino acid sequence: CASSFGGIGTGELFF. The chain combines TRBV7-9 with TRBJ2-2, with a tentative D call TRBD2 (6 bases). The CDR3 has 15 residues. Germline assignment: CDR1 SEHNR and CDR2 FQNEAQ (reference sequence). The full variable domain, with the rest looked up from reference TRBV7-9 and TRBJ2-2, is DTGVSQNPRHKITKRGQNVTFRCDPISEHNRLYWYRQTLGQGPEFLTYFQNEAQLEKSRLLSDRFSAERPKGSFSTLEIQRTEQGDSAMYLCASSFGGIGTGELFFGEGSRLTVL.

The table lists this clonotype with a few counts. This rearrangement joins TRBV29-1 to TRBJ1-3; no reliable D call. The germline V gene encodes CDR1 SQVTM and CDR2 ANQGSEA. The CDR3 has 14 residues. V lost 4 bases to trimming and J lost 1 base, with 11 bases between them. The CDR3, as DNA: TGCAGCGTTGTACCGGACGGATCTGGAAACACCATATATTTT. Translating it yields CSVVPDGSGNTIYF.

This clonotype was recorded once. The chain carries TRBV19 and TRBJ1-6; 10 nucleotides align to TRBD1. Germline CDR1 and CDR2: LNHDA and SQIVND (reference sequence). The V gene end was trimmed by 6 bases and the J gene end by 7 bases; junction bases not matched to a gene: 3. The CDR3 extends over 14 amino acids. Here the CDR3 DNA reads TGTGCCAGTAGCTGGGACAGGGGCAATTCACCCCTCCACTTT. This sequence encodes CASSWDRGNSPLHF. The full variable domain, with the rest looked up from reference TRBV19 and TRBJ1-6, is DGGITQSPKYLFRKEGQNVTLSCEQNLNHDAMYWYRQDPGQGLRLIYYSQIVNDFQKGDIAEGYSVSREKKESFPLTVTSAQKNPTAFYLCASSWDRGNSPLHFGNGTRLTVT.

In DNA form, the CDR3 reads TGTGCCAGTAGTGTAGCGGGAGGGCCAATCGAGCAGTACTTC. Translation: CASSVAGGPIEQYF. The gene calls are TRBV19 and TRBJ2-7; 11 bases match TRBD2. The germline V gene has CDR1 LNHDA and CDR2 SQIVND (reference sequence). The V and J ends lost 5 bases and 6 bases, in that order; junction bases with no gene match: 6. The CDR3 covers 14 residues.

The chain links TRBV28 to TRBJ2-7; TRBD1 agrees at 8 bases. This CDR3 has 14 residues. The germline V gene has CDR1 MDHEN and CDR2 SYDVKM. V dropped 7 bases and J dropped 1; count of bases not matched to a gene: 6. CDR3 nucleotide sequence: TGTGCCAGCAATCGACAGGGGCCATCCTACGAGCAGTACTTC. As protein: CASNRQGPSYEQYF.

The chain has TRBV12-3 or TRBV12-4 and TRBJ2-5; the D is unclear. Trimming pared 6 bases from V and 2 bases from J, leaving 16 bases between. The CDR3 is made up of 15 amino acids. The CDR3 DNA reads TGTGCCAGCAGCGGCATTGGGCACCGGCAAGAGACCCAGTACTTC. Amino acids: CASSGIGHRQETQYF.